The clone carrying this TCR beta chain was counted many times. What it recognizes is unknown. These data are taken from a study of regulatory T cells in long-lasting Graves disease. Study outcomes and limitations: TRBV28, TRBJ1-2 and TRBJ2-5 were favored in persistent disease.

With V trimmed by 6 bases and J by 4 bases, 6 bases remained unmatched. CDR1 and CDR2 (germline): MDHEN, SYDVKM. This CDR3 spans 14 amino acids. Time point reported: newly diagnosed GD, antithyroid drugs for less than 3 months. Researchers made the TCR library from RNA that was extracted from PBMCs. Combining iRepertoire HTBI primers with Arm-PCR of CDR3 regions, the authors built TCR beta libraries. One entry per CDR3 protein, called by TCRdb with MiXCR from the multiplex PCR reads. The sample contains about 620,000 distinct CDR3 sequences, under 20% of which appear only once. The data were also submitted as part of a second study, on T cells in Graves' hyperthyroidism and ophthalmopathy. That work adds: With a duration under 2 months, the hyperthyroidism was newly diagnosed in patients aged 18 to 65. HTBI primers were employed in a first-round RT-PCR of the TCR CDR3. Appearing also in blood were most of the thyroid clonotypes expanded above 0.001.

The specimen was peripheral blood mononuclear cells (PBMCs), collected at new diagnosis, from a patient treated with antithyroid drugs. This TCR was recovered from a woman in her twenties or thirties with Graves disease. The chain has TRBV28 and TRBJ2-5, with 9 bases that match TRBD1. The CDR3 sequence: CASSRTGGRETQYF. DNA of the CDR3: TGTGCCAGCAGCCGTACAGGGGGCCGAGAGACCCAGTACTTC.